This T cell receptor (beta chain) comes out of a study of T cell repertoires in cytomegalovirus infection. The germline V gene has CDR1 MNHEY and CDR2 SVGAGI. The CDR3 consists of 15 residues. J gave up 0 bases and V 10 bases, and 9 bases lay outside the gene matches. A single record per CDR3 protein comes from TCRdb applying MiXCR to the reads. The table has 160,000 or so distinct CDR3 sequences, about 20% seen once. Sequenced input: PBMCs. The V gene is TRBV6-5, the J gene TRBJ2-3; 8 positions match TRBD1. This TCR was sampled from a human donor in good health (CMV status not recorded). Some clones in this sample may be carry-over from other donors' samples. CDR3 DNA: TGTGCCAACACTAGCAGGACAGGGAGCACAGATACGCAGTATTTT. Translated, it gives CANTSRTGSTDTQYF.